The entry that follows covers one T cell receptor beta chain sequence. Its antigen is still unknown. The data are from a study of OX40 agonist ivuxolimab in advanced cancers. On the study more broadly: Partial responses, seen in three patients, involved one hepatocellular carcinoma and two cutaneous melanomas.

The study, taken as a whole, reports: On average, CD8+ T cells showed a greater number of expanded clones than CD4+. Not determined was the antigen specificity of the expanded peripheral T cells.

TCRdb keeps only in-frame clones here, not all; method: immunoSEQ multiplex PCR. The sample includes almost 90,000 clones, roughly 88% of them seen just once. This CDR3 contains 14 residues. The germline V gene encodes CDR1 KGHSH and CDR2 LQKENI. V lost 4 bases to trimming and J lost 1 base, with 7 bases between them. At baseline, cycle 4 day 1, and cycle 7 day 1, blood was sampled. This rearrangement joins TRBV18 to TRBJ2-2; a weak D match, TRBD1 (6 bases). This sequence originates from an adult with an advanced solid tumor such as melanoma, head and neck, liver or kidney cancer. The sequencing used CD4+ or CD8+ T cells sorted from blood, collected in a trial of the OX40 agonist ivuxolimab. The CDR3 coding sequence is TGTGCCAGCTCACGGGGACAGAACACCGGGGAGCTGTTTTTT. Its translation: CASSRGQNTGELFF.